The next 23 T cell receptor beta chains were all read from a single sample in a study of T-cell memory formation after mild COVID-19. From the 5' RACE reads, TCRdb called clonotypes with MiXCR, one entry per CDR3 protein. The table has some 160,000 distinct CDR3 sequences, 31% seen once. Sequencing used PBMCs or a T cell subset sorted from them (not recorded which). Receptors were obtained from an adult woman who had mild COVID-19 (a few samples of this study predate the infection). Cell type and time point are not known.

The chain has TRBV7-2 and TRBJ2-3; 8 bases are shared with TRBD2. CDR1 SGHTA and CDR2 FQGNSA come from the germline V gene. Trimming at V came to 0 bases and at J to 4 bases, leaving 6 bases not matched to a gene. The CDR3 covers 16 residues. The CDR3 DNA follows: TGTGCCAGCAGCTTAGCTAGGGCGGGGGGAGCAGATACGCAGTATTTT. It yields the protein CASSLARAGGADTQYF. Combining the CDR3 with reference TRBV7-2 and TRBJ2-3 gives the whole variable domain GAGVSQSPSNKVTEKGKDVELRCDPISGHTALYWYRQSLGQGLEFLIYFQGNSAPDKSGLPSDRFSAERTGGSVSTLTIQRTQQEDSAVYLCASSLARAGGADTQYFGPGTRLTVL.

This CDR3 reads CASSGTLALGGADTQYF. The CDR3 DNA reads as TGTGCCAGCAGCGGAACTCTAGCCCTCGGAGGGGCAGATACGCAGTATTTT. The rearrangement links TRBV9 to TRBJ2-3; D perhaps matches TRBD2 (6 bases). V lost 3 bases, J lost 4 bases, and 21 bases lay in between. Per the germline V gene, CDR1 is SGDLS and CDR2 is YYNGEE. CDR3 length: 17 residues.

The sample holds a few counts of this clonotype. The chain couples TRBV7-2 to TRBJ2-5; 8 nucleotides agree with TRBD2. The CDR3 spans 15 residues. Germline CDR1 is SGHTA and CDR2 is FQGNSA. Trimming at V came to 5 bases and at J to 4 bases, leaving 9 bases not matched to a gene. The DNA for the CDR3 is TGTGCCAGCAGCGGATATAGCGGGATTCGAGAGACCCAGTACTTC. It codes for CASSGYSGIRETQYF.

The rearrangement uses TRBV29-1 and TRBJ2-3; D not resolved. Germline loops: CDR1 SQVTM, CDR2 ANQGSEA. V was shortened by 4 bases and J by 0 bases, with 8 bases between the two germline ends. This CDR3 is built from 13 residues. The CDR3 loop reads CSVALSSTDTQYF. The CDR3 DNA reads as TGCAGCGTTGCCCTTTCTAGCACAGATACGCAGTATTTT.

The rearrangement uses TRBV30 and TRBJ1-5; D not resolved. In germline, CDR1 is GTSNPN, CDR2 SVGIG (reference sequence). V lost 2 bases and J 4 bases, leaving 15 bases between the germline ends. The CDR3 is 15 residues long. The CDR3 is CAWSHGLGINQPQHF. CDR3 bases: TGTGCCTGGAGTCACGGACTAGGGATAAATCAGCCCCAGCATTTT.

The chain combines TRBV29-1 with TRBJ1-2; D is ambiguous. This CDR3 contains 12 residues. CDR1 is SQVTM and CDR2 is ANQGSEA in the germline V gene. With 7 bases removed from V and 5 bases from J, the gap between germline ends came to 14 bases. The CDR3 sequence is CSGEGNGYGYTF. The CDR3 DNA reads as TGCAGCGGAGAAGGGAACGGTTATGGCTACACCTTC.

The genes are TRBV25-1 and TRBJ2-3; D perhaps matches TRBD2 (6 bases). The V gene's germline CDR1 is MGHDK and CDR2 SYGVNS. The CDR3 is 14 residues long. The V end lost 2 bases, the J end lost 8 bases, and 14 bases lay between the germline ends. The CDR3 DNA follows: TGTGCCAGCAGTGAAGGAGGGTCTGAAGGTACGCAGTATTTT. Amino acids: CASSEGGSEGTQYF.

This clonotype was seen a few times. V gene TRBV10-3 combines with J gene TRBJ1-5; D perhaps matches TRBD1 (5 bases). The germline V gene has CDR1 ENHRY and CDR2 SYGVKD. The CDR3 runs to 15 residues. The V end lost 0 bases, the J end lost 8 bases, and 14 bases lay between the germline ends. Here the CDR3 reads CAISESIGTGEPQHF. The CDR3 DNA reads as TGTGCCATCAGTGAGTCGATAGGGACCGGGGAGCCCCAGCATTTT.

In its sample, this clonotype was seen many times. This chain links TRBV7-6 with TRBJ2-3, with D uncertain. Germline CDR1 is SGHVS and CDR2 is FNYEAQ. CDR3 size: 15 residues. Between the trimmed V and J ends, which lost 5 bases and 0 bases, there was a span of 12 bases. DNA for the CDR3: TGTGCCAGCAGCCCCGGGCATTCTAGCACAGATACGCAGTATTTT. This translates into CASSPGHSSTDTQYF. The variable domain in full, completed from reference TRBV7-6 and TRBJ2-3, reads GAGVSQSPRYKVTKRGQDVALRCDPISGHVSLYWYRQALGQGPEFLTYFNYEAQQDKSGLPNDRFSAERPEGSISTLTIQRTEQRDSAMYRCASSPGHSSTDTQYFGPGTRLTVL.

This clonotype came up a few times. The chain recombines TRBV6-5 with TRBJ1-1, with unresolved D. Germline values: CDR1 MNHEY, CDR2 SVGAGI. Trimming pared 6 bases from V and 1 base from J, leaving 6 bases between. The CDR3 length is 12 residues. The CDR3 reads CASRLENTEAFF. CDR3 coding DNA: TGTGCCAGCAGATTAGAGAACACTGAAGCTTTCTTT.

This clonotype has a handful of counts. The CDR3 region is CATSDFVASNTGELFF. CDR3 bases: TGTGCCACCAGTGATTTCGTTGCTTCGAACACCGGGGAGCTGTTTTTT. This chain uses TRBV24-1 with TRBJ2-2; D unresolved. The CDR3 runs 16 residues. V was clipped by 1 base and J by 0 bases, with 8 bases between them. CDR1 is KGHDR, CDR2 SFDVKD, per germline.

This clonotype was observed a single time. This sequence joins TRBV19 and TRBJ2-1; TRBD1 might be the D (5 bases). Deletions cut 5 bases from V and 9 bases from J, with 14 bases between. The germline V gene encodes CDR1 LNHDA and CDR2 SQIVND (reference sequence). This CDR3 region has 13 residues. CDR3 sequence (DNA): TGTGCCAGTAGTGGGGCAGGGCTCGGTGAGCAGTTCTTC. It codes for CASSGAGLGEQFF.

V gene TRBV10-3 combines with J gene TRBJ2-3; 7 positions agree with TRBD1. Germline V gene lookup returns CDR1 ENHRY and CDR2 SYGVKD. Trimming cost V 10 bases and J 6 bases; bases outside gene matches: 4. The CDR3 contains 11 residues. The CDR3 spells CATRDSDTQYF. CDR3 coding DNA: TGTGCCACCCGGGACAGTGATACGCAGTATTTT.

This clonotype was seen more than once but under ten times. This sequence joins TRBV24-1 and TRBJ2-1; D not certain. The CDR3 covers 11 residues. In germline, CDR1 is KGHDR, CDR2 SFDVKD. V lost 1 base to trimming and J lost 10 bases, with 4 bases between them. This chain's CDR3 is CATSDLAEQFF. The CDR3 DNA reads as TGTGCCACCAGTGATTTAGCGGAGCAGTTCTTC.

The V and J genes are TRBV20-1 and TRBJ2-7; D perhaps matches TRBD2 (6 bases). V was pared by 6 bases and J by 4 bases, with 13 bases between. Per the germline V gene, CDR1 is DFQATT and CDR2 is SNEGSKA (reference sequence). The CDR3 consists of 12 residues. The CDR3: CSALEGFYEQYF. In DNA form, the CDR3 reads TGCAGTGCCCTGGAGGGTTTTTACGAGCAGTACTTC.

This sequence joins TRBV5-1 and TRBJ1-2, with D perhaps matching TRBD1 (5 bases). The V gene lost 7 bases and the J gene lost 5 bases, with 21 bases spanning the gap. This CDR3 has 15 amino acids. Germline CDR1 is SGHRS and CDR2 is YFSETQ. The CDR3 sequence: CASYAEDGGAYGYTF. The CDR3 DNA reads as TGCGCCAGCTACGCCGAAGATGGAGGGGCGTATGGCTACACCTTC.

CDR3 nucleotide sequence: TGTGCCAGCAGTTTGGGGGAGGGCCGGGCTGGGGCCAACGTCCTGACTTTC. Its protein is CASSLGEGRAGANVLTF. This chain links TRBV6-2 or TRBV6-3 with TRBJ2-6, with 7 bases matching TRBD2. The CDR3 consists of 17 residues. CDR1 is MNHEY, CDR2 SVGEGT, per germline. With V trimmed by 4 bases and J by 2 bases, 8 bases remained unmatched.

This clonotype was counted between two and nine times. The V call is TRBV4-1, the J call TRBJ2-7; no reliable D call. Germline CDR1 and CDR2: MGHRA and YSYEKL. The CDR3 is 13 amino acids. V dropped 2 bases and J dropped 4 bases, with 9 bases sitting between them. In nucleotides, the CDR3 is TGCGCCAGCAGCCAAAAGGACGGATACGAGCAGTACTTC. Translated: CASSQKDGYEQYF.

This clonotype has more than one count but fewer than ten. The CDR3 region is CASSPPGALRNTEAFF. The DNA of the CDR3 is TGTGCCAGCAGTCCCCCAGGTGCCCTAAGGAACACTGAAGCTTTCTTT. The J gene is TRBJ1-1, the V gene TRBV12-3 or TRBV12-4; D ambiguous. The CDR3 totals 16 residues. Between the trimmed V and J ends, which lost 5 bases and 1 base, there was a span of 17 bases.

This clonotype was observed a few times. The J gene is TRBJ2-1, the V gene TRBV12-3 or TRBV12-4, with 12 bases that match TRBD2. The CDR3 is 15 amino acids. With 8 bases clipped from V and 7 bases from J, the junction kept 9 bases outside the gene matches. The CDR3 sequence is CASGLTSGRTNEQFF. The CDR3 DNA is TGTGCCAGCGGATTGACTAGCGGGAGAACTAATGAGCAGTTCTTC.

This clonotype was seen only a few times. The rearrangement links TRBV12-3 or TRBV12-4 to TRBJ1-2; the D gene is possibly TRBD1 (6 bases). V shed 6 bases and J shed 0 bases, with 11 bases lying between them. The CDR3 covers 14 residues. CDR3 protein: CASSPTGANYGYTF. The CDR3 DNA is TGTGCCAGCAGCCCGACAGGCGCTAACTATGGCTACACCTTC.

V is TRBV12-3 or TRBV12-4 and J is TRBJ2-7, with 9 bases that match TRBD1. This CDR3 spans 16 amino acids. V lost 4 bases to trimming and J lost 2 bases; unmatched junction nucleotides: 9. CDR3 residues: CASSYAGQGSPYEQYF. The CDR3 nucleotides are TGTGCCAGCAGTTACGCCGGACAGGGGAGTCCCTACGAGCAGTACTTC.

The chain combines TRBV12-3 or TRBV12-4 with TRBJ1-6; D not resolved. This CDR3 has 11 amino acids. V was shortened by 5 bases and J by 7 bases, with 3 bases between the two germline ends. Written as DNA, the CDR3 is TGTGCCAGCAGTCAGAATTCACCCCTCCACTTT. Its protein is CASSQNSPLHF.